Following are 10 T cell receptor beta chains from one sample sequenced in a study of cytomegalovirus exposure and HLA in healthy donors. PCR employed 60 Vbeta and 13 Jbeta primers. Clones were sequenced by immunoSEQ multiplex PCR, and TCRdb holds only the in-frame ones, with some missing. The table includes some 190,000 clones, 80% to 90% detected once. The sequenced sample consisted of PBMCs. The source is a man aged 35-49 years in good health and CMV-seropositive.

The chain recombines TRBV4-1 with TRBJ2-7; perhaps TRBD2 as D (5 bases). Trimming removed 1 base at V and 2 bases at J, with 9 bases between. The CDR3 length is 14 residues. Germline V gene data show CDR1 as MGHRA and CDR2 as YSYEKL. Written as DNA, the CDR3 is TGCGCCAGCAGCCAAGGGACTTTTACCTACGAGCAGTACTTC. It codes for CASSQGTFTYEQYF.

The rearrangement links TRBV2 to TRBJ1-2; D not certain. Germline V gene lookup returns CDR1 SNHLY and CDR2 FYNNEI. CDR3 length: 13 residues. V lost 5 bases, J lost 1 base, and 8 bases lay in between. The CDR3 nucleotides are TGTGCCAGCAGTCCAAGCATTAACTATGGCTACACCTTC. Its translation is CASSPSINYGYTF.

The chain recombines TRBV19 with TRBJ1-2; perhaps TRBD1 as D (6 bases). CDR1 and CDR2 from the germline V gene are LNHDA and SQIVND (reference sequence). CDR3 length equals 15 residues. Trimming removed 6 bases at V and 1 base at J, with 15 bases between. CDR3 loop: CASRGALVFNYGYTF. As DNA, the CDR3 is TGTGCCAGTAGGGGGGCCCTAGTATTTAACTATGGCTACACCTTC. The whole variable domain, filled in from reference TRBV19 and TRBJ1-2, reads DGGITQSPKYLFRKEGQNVTLSCEQNLNHDAMYWYRQDPGQGLRLIYYSQIVNDFQKGDIAEGYSVSREKKESFPLTVTSAQKNPTAFYLCASRGALVFNYGYTFGSGTRLTVV.

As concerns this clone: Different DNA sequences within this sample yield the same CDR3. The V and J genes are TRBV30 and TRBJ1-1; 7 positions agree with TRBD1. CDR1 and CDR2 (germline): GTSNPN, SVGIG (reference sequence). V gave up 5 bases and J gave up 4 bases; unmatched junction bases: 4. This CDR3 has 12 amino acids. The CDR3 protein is CAWDQGGTEAFF. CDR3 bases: TGTGCCTGGGATCAGGGGGGCACTGAAGCTTTCTTT.

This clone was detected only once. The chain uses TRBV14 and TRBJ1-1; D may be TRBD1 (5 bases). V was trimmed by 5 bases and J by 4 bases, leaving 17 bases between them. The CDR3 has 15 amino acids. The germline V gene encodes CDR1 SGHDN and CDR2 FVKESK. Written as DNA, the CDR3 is TGTGCCAGCAGCTCGCAGGGTCTTGCCGTCACTGAAGCTTTCTTT. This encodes CASSSQGLAVTEAFF.

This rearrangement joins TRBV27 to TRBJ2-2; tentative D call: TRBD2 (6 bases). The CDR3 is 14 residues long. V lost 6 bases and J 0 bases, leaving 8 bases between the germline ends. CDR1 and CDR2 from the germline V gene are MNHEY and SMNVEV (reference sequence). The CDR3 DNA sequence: TGTGCCAGCAGGCGGGGAGCGAACACCGGGGAGCTGTTTTTT. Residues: CASRRGANTGELFF.

The CDR3 loop is CASSLASGLVVPYEQYF. CDR3 coding DNA: TGCGCCAGCAGCTTGGCGAGCGGCCTAGTTGTCCCCTACGAGCAGTACTTC. V gene TRBV5-1 combines with J gene TRBJ2-7, with D maybe TRBD2 (5 bases). Germline CDR1 and CDR2: SGHRS and YFSETQ. This CDR3 region has 17 residues. The V end was cut by 0 bases, the J end by 2 bases, with 18 bases between.

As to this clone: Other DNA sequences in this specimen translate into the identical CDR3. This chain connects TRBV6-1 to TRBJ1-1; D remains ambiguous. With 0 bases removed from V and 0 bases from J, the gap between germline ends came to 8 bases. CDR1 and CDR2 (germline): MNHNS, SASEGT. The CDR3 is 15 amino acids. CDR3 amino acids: CASSEAGGMNTEAFF. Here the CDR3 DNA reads TGTGCCAGCAGTGAAGCCGGCGGCATGAACACTGAAGCTTTCTTT.

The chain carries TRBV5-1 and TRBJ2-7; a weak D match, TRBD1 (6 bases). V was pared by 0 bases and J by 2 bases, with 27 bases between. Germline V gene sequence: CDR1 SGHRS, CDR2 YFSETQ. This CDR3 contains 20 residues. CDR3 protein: CASSLEQKYQQGFPTYEQYF. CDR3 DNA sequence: TGCGCCAGCAGCTTGGAACAAAAATACCAACAGGGCTTCCCCACCTACGAGCAGTACTTC. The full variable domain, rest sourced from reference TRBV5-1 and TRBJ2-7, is KAGVTQTPRYLIKTRGQQVTLSCSPISGHRSVSWYQQTPGQGLQFLFEYFSETQRNKGNFPGRFSGRQFSNSRSEMNVSTLELGDSALYLCASSLEQKYQQGFPTYEQYFGPGTRLTVT.

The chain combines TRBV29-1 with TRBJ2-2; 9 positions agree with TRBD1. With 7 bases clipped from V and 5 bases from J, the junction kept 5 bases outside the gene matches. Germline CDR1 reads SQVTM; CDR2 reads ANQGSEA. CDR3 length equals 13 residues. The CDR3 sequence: CSAPGQGTGELFF. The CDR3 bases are TGCAGCGCCCCGGGACAGGGAACCGGGGAGCTGTTTTTT.